This T cell receptor (beta chain) came from a study of T cells in Graves' hyperthyroidism and ophthalmopathy. Study-level findings and limits: Also found in blood were most expanded thyroid clonotypes above 0.001. A 13 V-J signature model discriminated ophthalmopathy versus stable hyperthyroidism.

The TCR beta CDR3 regions underwent amplification using RNA transcripts as the source. The primer set for the first-round RT-PCR of the TCR CDR3 was HTBI. Each CDR3 protein is one row after TCRdb ran MiXCR on the multiplex PCR reads. The top ten clones hold 13% to 15% of a sample with around 420,000 distinct CDR3 sequences, about a sixth of them seen once. Uncontrolled infection, other autoimmune disease, pregnancy or lactation disqualified patients from enrolment. On the basis of clinical symptoms, serum thyroxine and TRAb, thyroid ultrasound and orbital computed tomography, diagnoses were made. Germline V gene data show CDR1 as SQVTM and CDR2 as ANQGSEA. Trimming removed 7 bases at V and 3 bases at J, with 13 bases between. The CDR3 sequence is 13 residues long. Ten or more counts support this clonotype. Its antigen is not identified.

The gene calls are TRBV29-1 and TRBJ2-1; D not certain. The sequence was obtained from a woman aged 18 to 35 with Graves' hyperthyroidism. Sequencing used blood. The CDR3 DNA reads as TGCAGCGACCTTGAGTGGGACTACAATGAGCAGTTCTTC. It codes for CSDLEWDYNEQFF.